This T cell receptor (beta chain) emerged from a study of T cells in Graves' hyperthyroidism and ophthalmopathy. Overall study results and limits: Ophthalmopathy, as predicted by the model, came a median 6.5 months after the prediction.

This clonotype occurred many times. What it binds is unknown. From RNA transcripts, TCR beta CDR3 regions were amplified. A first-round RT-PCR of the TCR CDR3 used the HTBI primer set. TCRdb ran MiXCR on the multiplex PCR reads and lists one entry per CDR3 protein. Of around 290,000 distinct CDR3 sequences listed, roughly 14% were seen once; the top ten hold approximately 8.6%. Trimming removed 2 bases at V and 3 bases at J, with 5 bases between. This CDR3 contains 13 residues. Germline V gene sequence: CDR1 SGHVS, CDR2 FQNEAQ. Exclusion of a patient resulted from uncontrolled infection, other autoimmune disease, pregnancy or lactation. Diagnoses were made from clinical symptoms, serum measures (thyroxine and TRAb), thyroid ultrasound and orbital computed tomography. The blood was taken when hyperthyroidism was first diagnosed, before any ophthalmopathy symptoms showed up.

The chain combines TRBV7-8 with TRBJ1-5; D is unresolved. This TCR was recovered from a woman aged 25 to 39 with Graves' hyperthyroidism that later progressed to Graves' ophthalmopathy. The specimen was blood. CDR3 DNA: TGTGCCAGCAGCTTACAGAACAATCAGCCCCAGCATTTT. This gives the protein CASSLQNNQPQHF.